This T cell receptor (beta chain) was documented in a study of blood T cell repertoires in COVID-19. Study background: Italy, Spain and the United States were the sources of the convalescent and acute COVID-19 samples.

Per the original data handling: Researchers report that nucleated cell counts were estimated from reference gene primer amplification. This table comes from immunoSEQ multiplex PCR, and its TCRdb copy is limited to in-frame clones, with some not included. The V and J calls and clone size were taken over from that table, and D and trimming were inferred from the DNA. The table records some 250,000 clones, approximately 85% of them present only once. After removal of 8 bases from V and 6 bases from J, the junction contained 14 bases not matched to a gene. Germline loops: CDR1 MDHEN, CDR2 SYDVKM. The CDR3 has 16 amino acids. Participants' reported clinical history set cohort assignment.

The source material was PBMCs or T cells enriched from blood (not recorded which). The chain combines TRBV28 with TRBJ2-1, with TRBD1 matching over 9 bases. The sequence was collected from a woman in her forties or fifties who had recovered from COVID-19. In DNA, the CDR3 is TGTGCCAGCGGTTCCCAGCGGGACAGGGTAGGCAATGAGCAGTTCTTC. Encoded protein: CASGSQRDRVGNEQFF. Supplemented by reference TRBV28 and TRBJ2-1, the full variable domain reads DVKVTQSSRYLVKRTGEKVFLECVQDMDHENMFWYRQDPGLGLRLIYFSYDVKMKEKGDIPEGYSVSREKKERFSLILESASTNQTSMYLCASGSQRDRVGNEQFFGPGTRLTVL.